The clone carrying this T cell receptor (beta chain) was seen more than once but under ten times. Its specificity is unknown. TCRdb fed the 5' RACE reads into MiXCR, producing one record per CDR3 protein. The data contain approximately 340,000 distinct CDR3 sequences, about 15% of them singletons. CDR3 length equals 14 residues. V was pared by 4 bases and J by 1 base, with 11 bases between. CDR1 SGHRS and CDR2 YFSETQ come from the germline V gene. The data originate from a study of T-cell memory formation after mild COVID-19. For the study at large: TCR clustering was largely donor specific.

Study-level points and caveats: Contracting CD4+ clones lay largely in CM and EM, with CD8+ ones residing in EMRA. Later expanders leaned CD4+, whereas day 15 to 85 contracting clones were balanced CD4/CD8. The pre-infection memory compartment contained some responding clones, suggesting cross-reactive memory joined.

The specimen sequenced was PBMCs or a T cell subset sorted from them (not recorded which). V gene TRBV5-1 combines with J gene TRBJ1-1; D might be TRBD1 (5 bases). The TCR originated in a man younger than 35 who had mild COVID-19 (a few samples of this study predate the infection). Cell type and time point are not known. The CDR3 nucleotides read TGCGCCAGCAGCCTCCCGGGACCGAACACTGAAGCTTTCTTT. This codes for CASSLPGPNTEAFF.